This T cell receptor beta chain originates from a study of cytomegalovirus exposure and HLA in healthy donors. The assay was immunoSEQ multiplex PCR, and TCRdb's table has in-frame clones only and misses some. The sample contains 65,000 to 100,000 clones, approximately 93% of which appear only once. This TCR was sampled from a woman in her 30s in good health and CMV-seronegative. The sample taken for sequencing was PBMCs.

The CDR3 spells CASSESGRGYNEQFF. The CDR3 DNA is TGTGCCAGTAGTGAGAGCGGGAGGGGATACAATGAGCAGTTCTTC. The gene calls are TRBV19 and TRBJ2-1; TRBD2 matches at 10 bases. Losses at the gene ends were 5 bases for V and 4 bases for J; bases not matched to a gene: 5. The CDR3 is 15 residues long. Germline CDR1 LNHDA, CDR2 SQIVND (reference sequence).